Sequencing of this T cell receptor (beta chain) was carried out in a study of molecular identifiers for immune sequencing clone quantification. Study information: The replicate experiment used RNA from 20,000 or 100,000 naive CD8 cells. This RNA was split into five aliquots, and four of them were sequenced.

Every naive CD8 library was made from between roughly 17,000 and 1,100,000 sorted cells with 10%, 30% or 50% RNA. TCR libraries were built in bulk with a published protocol and specific TCR primers. TCRdb independently ran MiXCR on the PCR reads; one entry per CDR3 protein. The repertoire holds about 100,000 distinct CDR3 sequences, with over 30% as singletons. Germline lookup yields CDR1 MGHRA and CDR2 YSYEKL. With 4 bases removed from V and 2 bases from J, the gap between germline ends came to 9 bases. This CDR3 has 14 residues. The sequencing input was naive CD8+ T cells from blood, with Jurkat cell RNA spiked in. The subset was: FACS-sorted CD8+CD4-CCR7+CD45RA+ naive T cells. The receptor's source is a human donor in good health. Some libraries in this study had Jurkat cell RNA spiked in. The J gene is TRBJ2-1, the V gene TRBV4-1; D is ambiguous. CDR3 sequence: CASSPELAYNEQFF. CDR3 in DNA: TGCGCCAGCAGCCCGGAGTTAGCCTACAATGAGCAGTTCTTC.